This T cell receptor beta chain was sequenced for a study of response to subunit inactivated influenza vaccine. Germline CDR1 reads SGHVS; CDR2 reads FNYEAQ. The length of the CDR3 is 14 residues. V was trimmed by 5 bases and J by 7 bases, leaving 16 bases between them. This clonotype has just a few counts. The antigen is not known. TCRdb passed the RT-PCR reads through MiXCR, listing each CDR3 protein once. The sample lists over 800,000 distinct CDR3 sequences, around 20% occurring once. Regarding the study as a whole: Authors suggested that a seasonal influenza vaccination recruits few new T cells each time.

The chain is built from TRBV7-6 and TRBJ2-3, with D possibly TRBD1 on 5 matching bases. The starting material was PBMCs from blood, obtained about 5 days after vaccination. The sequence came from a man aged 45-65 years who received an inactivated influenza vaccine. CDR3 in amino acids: CASSLRTGRNTQYF. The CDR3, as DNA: TGTGCCAGCAGCCTTCGCACAGGTCGCAATACGCAGTATTTT.